The source of this T cell receptor beta chain is a study of blood T cell repertoires in COVID-19 (dated by TCRdb to about 2020). With respect to the entire study: Collaborator samples came from the United States, Italy and Spain and covered acute and convalescent phases of COVID-19. The material from the prospective study consisted of cDNA or gDNA derived from T cells, B-cell-depleted T cells, or PBMCs. Subjects who had been exposed to COVID-19, were actively infected with it, or had recovered from it provided the deeply sampled blood TCRbeta repertoires that made up the dataset. A freely available public database, intended as a resource for researchers studying the immune response to SARS-CoV-2, is where the repertoires were released. The samples were drawn from the first 160 participants of the ongoing ImmuneRACE study and from 1,200 or so subjects provided by 6 global collaborators. A de-identified subject ID, COVID-19 status, age in years and sex were almost always included in the sample metadata. Where available, HLA class I and class II types were obtained from metadata supplied by the sample provider rather than from assay-based typing. Summary of the overall study and its limitations: Clinical and demographic metadata were provided uncurated, with the amount varying by source and participant.

The immunoSEQ Assay, a bias-controlled multiplex PCR, was used to amplify TCRbeta CDR3 regions from genomic DNA. The paper's data handling went like this. Nucleated cell counts per sample were estimated from amplification of reference gene primers within the assay. Sequence reads were collapsed and filtered to measure the absolute abundance of every unique TCRbeta CDR3 rearrangement. Productive Simpson clonality was computed per sample as the square root of Simpson's diversity index over productive rearrangements. TCRdb mirrors the immuneACCESS table, restricted to in-frame sequences. Some clones are absent from its copies; in checked studies, under half trace to an unresolved V gene, and the reason for the others is unknown. V and J calls and clone size follow that table, whereas D and trimming were derived from the DNA. The sample profile shows 250,000 to 300,000 clones; more than 65% of them were found once. Together, the top ten hold approximately 3.6% of the sample.

A word on this clone: It lacks a known antigen. Base qualities are not at hand, and no much larger clone is one base apart.

Participants in the prospective study were enrolled through a virtual design, were aged about 18 to 90 years, and lived in approximately 25 United States geographic areas. In the prospective study, cohorts were assigned on the basis of participant-reported clinical history obtained from a screening survey and a study questionnaire. ImmuneRACE Cohort 3 recovered participants were defined by two consecutive negative NP/OP PCR tests, healthcare professional clearance, or symptom resolution. Mobile phlebotomists in the prospective study collected whole blood, serum and a nasopharyngeal or oropharyngeal swab from every participant. Participants in the prospective study had the option to provide additional blood draws and questionnaires over a 2-month period. Blood samples from the prospective study were shipped frozen or at room temperature prior to DNA extraction. The trim is 8 bases for V and 4 bases for J, with a gap of 17 bases between the germline ends. The CDR3 spans 14 residues, from the cysteine through the phenylalanine. The sequence is cut down to CDR3 DNA, 42 bases in frame from base 1. CDR1 ENHRY and CDR2 SYGVKD are derived from the germline V gene.

Material for sequencing was PBMCs or T cells enriched from blood (not recorded which). This clonotype was obtained from a man aged 45-65 years who had recovered from COVID-19. Recombination joined TRBV10-3 with TRBJ2-5; D gene: possibly TRBD1, on 5 matching bases. CDR3 reads: CAIAFGPGSETQYF. At the DNA level, the sequence is TGTGCCATCGCCTTTGGGCCAGGGTCAGAGACCCAGTACTTC.